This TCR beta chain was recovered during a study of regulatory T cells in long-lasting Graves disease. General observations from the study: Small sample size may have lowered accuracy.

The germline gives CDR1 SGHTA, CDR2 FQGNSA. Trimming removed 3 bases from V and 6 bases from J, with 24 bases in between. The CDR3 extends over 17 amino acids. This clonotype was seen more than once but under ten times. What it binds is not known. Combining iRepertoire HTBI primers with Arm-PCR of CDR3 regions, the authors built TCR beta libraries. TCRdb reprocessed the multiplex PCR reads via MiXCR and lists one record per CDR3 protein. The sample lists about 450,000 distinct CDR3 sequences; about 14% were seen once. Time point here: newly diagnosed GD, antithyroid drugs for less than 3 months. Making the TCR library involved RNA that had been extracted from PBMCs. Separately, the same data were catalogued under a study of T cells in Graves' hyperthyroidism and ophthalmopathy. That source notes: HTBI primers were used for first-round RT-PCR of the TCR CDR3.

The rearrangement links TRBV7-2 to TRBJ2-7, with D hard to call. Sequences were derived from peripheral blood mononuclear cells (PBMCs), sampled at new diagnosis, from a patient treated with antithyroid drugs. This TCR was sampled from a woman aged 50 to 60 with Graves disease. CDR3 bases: TGTGCCAGCAGCTTTTCTACTTCCAGTTCCAGGCCCCTCGAGCAGTACTTC. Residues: CASSFSTSSSRPLEQYF.